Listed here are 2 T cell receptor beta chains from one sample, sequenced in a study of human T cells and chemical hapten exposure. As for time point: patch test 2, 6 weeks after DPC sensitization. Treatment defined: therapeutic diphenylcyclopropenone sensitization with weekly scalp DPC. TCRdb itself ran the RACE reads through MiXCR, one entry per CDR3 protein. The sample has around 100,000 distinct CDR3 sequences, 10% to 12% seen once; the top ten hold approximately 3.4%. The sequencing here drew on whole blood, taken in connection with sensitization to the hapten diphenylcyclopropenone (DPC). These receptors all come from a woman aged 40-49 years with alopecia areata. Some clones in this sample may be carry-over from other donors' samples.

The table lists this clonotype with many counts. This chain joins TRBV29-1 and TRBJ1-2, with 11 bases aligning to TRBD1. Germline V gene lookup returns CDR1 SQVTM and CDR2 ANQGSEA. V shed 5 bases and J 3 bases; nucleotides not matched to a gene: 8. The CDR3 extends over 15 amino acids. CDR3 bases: TGCAGCGTTAAGGGACCGGGACAGGGGGACTATGGCTACACCTTC. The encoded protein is CSVKGPGQGDYGYTF.

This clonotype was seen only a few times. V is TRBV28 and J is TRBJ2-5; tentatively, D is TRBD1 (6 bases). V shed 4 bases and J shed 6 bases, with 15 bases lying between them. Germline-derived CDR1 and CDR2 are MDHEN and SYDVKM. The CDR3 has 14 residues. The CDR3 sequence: CASSSGQSPKTQYF. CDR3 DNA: TGTGCCAGCAGTTCCGGACAGTCCCCGAAGACCCAGTACTTC.